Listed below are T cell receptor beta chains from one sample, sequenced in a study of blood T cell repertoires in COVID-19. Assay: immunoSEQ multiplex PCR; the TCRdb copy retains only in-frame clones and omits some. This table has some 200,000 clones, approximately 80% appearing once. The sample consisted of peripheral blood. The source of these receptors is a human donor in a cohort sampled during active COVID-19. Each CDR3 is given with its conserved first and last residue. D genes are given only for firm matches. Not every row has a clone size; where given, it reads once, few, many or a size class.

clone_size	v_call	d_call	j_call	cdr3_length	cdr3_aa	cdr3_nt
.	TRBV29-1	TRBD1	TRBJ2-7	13	CSAGQGSSYEQYF	TGCAGCGCCGGACAGGGTAGCAGCTACGAGCAGTACTTC
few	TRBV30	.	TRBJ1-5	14	CAWSAGQWDQPQHF	TGTGCCTGGAGTGCAGGACAGTGGGATCAGCCCCAGCATTTT
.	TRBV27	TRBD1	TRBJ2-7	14	CATWGTGSSYEQYF	TGTGCCACCTGGGGGACAGGCAGCTCCTACGAGCAGTACTTC
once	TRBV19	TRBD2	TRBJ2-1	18	CASSRNPGTSGSKNEQFF	TGTGCCAGTAGTAGAAACCCCGGGACTAGCGGGAGCAAAAATGAGCAGTTCTTC
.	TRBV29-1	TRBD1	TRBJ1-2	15	CSVEARDRGFYGYTF	TGCAGCGTTGAAGCCCGAGACAGGGGGTTCTATGGCTACACCTTC
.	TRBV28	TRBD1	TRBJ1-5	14	CASSLWTGSQPQHF	TGTGCCAGCAGTTTATGGACAGGGAGTCAGCCCCAGCATTTT
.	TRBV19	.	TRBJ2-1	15	CAAQTSSTTYNEQFF	TGTGCCGCACAAACTAGTTCGACCACCTACAATGAGCAGTTCTTC
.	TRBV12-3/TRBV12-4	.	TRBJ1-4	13	CASSLVQAEKLFF	TGTGCCAGCAGTTTAGTTCAAGCTGAAAAACTGTTTTTT
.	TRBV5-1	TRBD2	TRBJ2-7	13	CASSLERGYEQYF	TGCGCCAGCAGCTTGGAGCGGGGTTACGAGCAGTACTTC
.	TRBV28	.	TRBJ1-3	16	CASSLGGGHFGNTIYF	TGTGCCAGCAGTTTAGGGGGAGGACATTTCGGAAACACCATATATTTT
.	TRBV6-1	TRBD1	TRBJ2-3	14	CASSEDRGADTQYF	TGTGCCAGCAGTGAAGACAGGGGGGCAGATACGCAGTATTTT
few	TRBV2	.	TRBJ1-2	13	CASSWTENYGYTF	TGTGCCAGCAGTTGGACAGAGAACTATGGCTACACCTTC
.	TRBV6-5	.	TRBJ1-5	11	CASSSGSIEHF	TGTGCCAGCAGTTCCGGGTCAATCGAGCATTTT
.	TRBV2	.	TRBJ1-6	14	CASSLSSYNSPLHF	TGTGCCAGCAGTCTAAGCTCCTATAATTCACCCCTCCACTTT
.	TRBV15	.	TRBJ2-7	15	CATSRAMEGAYEQYF	TGTGCCACCAGCAGGGCTATGGAGGGGGCTTACGAGCAGTACTTC
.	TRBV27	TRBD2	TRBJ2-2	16	CASSEPGLAGVRELFF	TGTGCCAGCAGTGAACCGGGACTAGCGGGAGTTCGGGAGCTGTTTTTT
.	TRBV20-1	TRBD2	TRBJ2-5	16	CSASLGLAGGRGTQYF	TGCAGTGCTAGTTTAGGACTAGCGGGAGGGCGGGGGACCCAGTACTTC
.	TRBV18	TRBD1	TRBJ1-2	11	CASSPDRVGTF	TGTGCCAGCTCACCCGACAGGGTAGGGACCTTC
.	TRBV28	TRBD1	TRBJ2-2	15	CASSEPGQVIGELFF	TGTGCCAGCAGTGAACCGGGACAGGTCATCGGGGAGCTGTTTTTT
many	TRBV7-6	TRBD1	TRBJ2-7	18	CASSLVPMRQGSSYEQYF	TGTGCCAGCAGCTTAGTCCCCATGAGACAGGGATCGAGCTACGAGCAGTACTTC
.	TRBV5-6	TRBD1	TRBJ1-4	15	CASSLEGQGRKKLFF	TGTGCCAGCAGCTTGGAGGGACAGGGGAGGAAAAAACTGTTTTTT
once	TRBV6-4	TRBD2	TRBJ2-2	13	CASSLAGAGELFF	TGTGCCAGCTCCCTAGCGGGAGCCGGGGAGCTGTTTTTT
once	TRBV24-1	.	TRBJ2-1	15	CATSDLVSSYNEQFF	TGTGCCACCAGTGATTTGGTCAGCTCCTACAATGAGCAGTTCTTC
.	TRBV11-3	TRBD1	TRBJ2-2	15	CASSEDRGLAGELFF	TGTGCCAGCAGCGAAGACAGGGGGTTAGCCGGGGAGCTGTTTTTT
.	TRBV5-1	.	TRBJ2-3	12	CASSADVAVQYF	TGCGCCAGCAGCGCCGATGTGGCGGTGCAGTATTTT
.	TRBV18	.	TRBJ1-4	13	CASSPQGLEKLFF	TGTGCCAGCTCACCCCAGGGGCTTGAAAAACTGTTTTTT
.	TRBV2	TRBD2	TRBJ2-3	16	CASSERAGALADTQYF	TGTGCCAGCAGTGAAAGGGCGGGAGCTTTAGCAGATACGCAGTATTTT
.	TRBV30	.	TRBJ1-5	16	CAWSGQAGNSNQPQHF	TGTGCCTGGAGTGGACAAGCGGGGAATAGCAATCAGCCCCAGCATTTT
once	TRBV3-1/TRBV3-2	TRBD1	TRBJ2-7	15	CASSPAGTGAYEQYF	TGTGCCAGCAGCCCAGCCGGGACAGGGGCTTACGAGCAGTACTTC
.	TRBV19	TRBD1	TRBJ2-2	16	CASSTLTGANTGELFF	TGTGCCAGTAGTACCCTAACAGGGGCGAACACCGGGGAGCTGTTTTTT
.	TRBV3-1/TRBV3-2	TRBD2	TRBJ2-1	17	CASSQVRTSGYYNEQFF	TGTGCCAGCAGCCAAGTCCGTACTAGCGGGTATTACAATGAGCAGTTCTTC
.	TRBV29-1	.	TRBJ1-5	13	CSVVGSGNQPQHF	TGCAGCGTCGTGGGTAGCGGCAATCAGCCCCAGCATTTT
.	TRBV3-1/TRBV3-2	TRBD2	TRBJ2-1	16	CASSQSGLVRLHEQFF	TGTGCCAGCAGCCAGTCGGGACTAGTTAGATTGCATGAGCAGTTCTTC
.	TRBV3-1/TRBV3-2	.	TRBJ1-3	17	CASSRLEAGLSGNTIYF	TGTGCCAGCAGCAGGCTCGAAGCGGGACTCTCTGGAAACACCATATATTTT
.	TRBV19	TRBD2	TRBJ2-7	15	CASSTGGGRSYEQYF	TGTGCCAGTAGTACGGGGGGAGGACGCTCCTACGAGCAGTACTTC
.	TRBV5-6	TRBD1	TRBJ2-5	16	CASRQGTGLIQETQYF	TGTGCCAGCCGCCAAGGGACAGGGCTTATTCAAGAGACCCAGTACTTC
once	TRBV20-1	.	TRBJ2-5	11	CSARAQETQYF	TGCAGTGCTAGGGCACAAGAGACCCAGTACTTC
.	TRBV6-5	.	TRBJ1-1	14	CASSYGSGNTEAFF	TGTGCCAGCAGTTACGGTTCCGGGAACACTGAAGCTTTCTTT
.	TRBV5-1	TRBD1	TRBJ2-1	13	CASSLGDRNEQFF	TGCGCCAGCAGCTTGGGGGACAGGAATGAGCAGTTCTTC
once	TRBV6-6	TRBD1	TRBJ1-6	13	CASSTGGLTPLHF	TGTGCCAGCAGTACAGGGGGACTGACACCCCTCCACTTT
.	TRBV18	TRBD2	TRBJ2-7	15	CASAPVGTSGAEQYF	TGTGCCAGCGCACCAGTGGGGACTAGCGGGGCTGAGCAGTACTTC
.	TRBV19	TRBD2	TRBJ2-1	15	CASREGLAGYNEQFF	TGTGCCAGTAGGGAGGGACTAGCGGGATACAATGAGCAGTTCTTC
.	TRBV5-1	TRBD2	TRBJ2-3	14	CASMAGGGTDTQYF	TGCGCCAGCATGGCGGGAGGAGGCACAGATACGCAGTATTTT
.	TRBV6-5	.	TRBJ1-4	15	CASSYSTGINEKLFF	TGTGCCAGCAGTTACTCCACAGGGATAAATGAAAAACTGTTTTTT
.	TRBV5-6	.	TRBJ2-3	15	CASSLSGQPGGTQYF	TGTGCCAGCAGCTTGAGTGGGCAGCCCGGGGGTACGCAGTATTTT
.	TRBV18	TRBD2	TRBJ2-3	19	CASSPRSIAGGLRTDTQYF	TGTGCCAGCTCACCAAGGTCCATTGCGGGAGGGCTAAGGACAGATACGCAGTATTTT
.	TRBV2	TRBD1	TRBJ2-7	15	CASGKTGTGAYEQYF	TGTGCCAGCGGAAAAACCGGGACAGGCGCCTACGAGCAGTACTTC
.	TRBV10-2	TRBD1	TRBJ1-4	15	CASGGTGGRNEKLFF	TGCGCCAGCGGCGGGACAGGGGGCAGGAATGAAAAACTGTTTTTT
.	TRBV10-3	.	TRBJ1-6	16	CAISESPAGSNSPLHF	TGTGCCATCAGTGAGTCGCCTGCGGGGAGTAATTCACCCCTCCACTTT
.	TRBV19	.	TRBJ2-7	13	CASSIDSAYEQYF	TGTGCCAGTAGTATAGACAGCGCCTACGAGCAGTACTTC